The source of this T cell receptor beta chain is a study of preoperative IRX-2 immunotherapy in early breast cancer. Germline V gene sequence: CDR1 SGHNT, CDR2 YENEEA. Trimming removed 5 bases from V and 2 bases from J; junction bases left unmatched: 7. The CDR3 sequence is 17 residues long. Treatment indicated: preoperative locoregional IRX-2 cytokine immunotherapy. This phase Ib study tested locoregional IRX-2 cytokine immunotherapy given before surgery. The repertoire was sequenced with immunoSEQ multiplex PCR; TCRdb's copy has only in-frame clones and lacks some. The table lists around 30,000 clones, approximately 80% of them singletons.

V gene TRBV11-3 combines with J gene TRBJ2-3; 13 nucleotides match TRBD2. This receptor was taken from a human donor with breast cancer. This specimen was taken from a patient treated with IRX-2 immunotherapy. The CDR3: CASSPTSGRAPTDTQYF. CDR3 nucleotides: TGTGCCAGCAGCCCAACTAGCGGGAGGGCCCCCACAGATACGCAGTATTTT.